The T cell receptor beta chain described here comes from a study of cytomegalovirus exposure and HLA in healthy donors. About the study: Earlier work reported 117 million unique TCR beta sequences from about 180 million T cells. Early released data comprised some 85 million unique TCRs from HLA-typed donors.

Donors in the study were healthy people who gave bone marrow. Study outcomes and limitations: Most of the TCR beta V segments (in an earlier analysis) were productive either about 87% or about 30% of the time.

To note about this clone: Antigen unknown.

This CDR3 is built from 14 residues. V gave up 6 bases and J gave up 4 bases; unmatched junction bases: 6. Germline CDR1 is MNHEY and CDR2 is SMNVEV (reference sequence). The PCR contained 60 Vbeta and 13 Jbeta primers. Assay used: immunoSEQ multiplex PCR; TCRdb lists only in-frame clones, some missing. The sample records approximately 160,000 clones, around 82% being singletons. The receptor comes from a male donor in good health and CMV-seronegative. This chain joins TRBV27 and TRBJ2-7; 10 nucleotides match TRBD2. The material sequenced was PBMCs. The CDR3 reads CASSFGLADYEQYF. The DNA of the CDR3 is TGTGCCAGCAGCTTCGGACTAGCGGATTACGAGCAGTACTTC.